Reported below is one T cell receptor beta chain. What it binds is unknown. Method: immunoSEQ multiplex PCR; TCRdb's copy keeps in-frame clones and lacks some. The table includes some 75,000 clones, around nine tenths detected once. The sample is drawn from a study of OX40 agonist ivuxolimab in advanced cancers. On the study more broadly: Patients' therapy was ivuxolimab, an antibody that acts as an agonist of OX40 (CD134). Dose-escalation patients had hepatocellular carcinoma, melanoma, renal cell or head and neck cancer.

CDR3 length equals 12 residues. Per germline, CDR1 KGHSH and CDR2 LQKENI. V was clipped by 2 bases and J by 4 bases, with 4 bases between them. Study-wide points: Partial responders at 0.1-3.0 mg/kg had among the lowest clonal expansion. Expanded clones were, on average, more numerous in CD8+ T cells than in CD4+.

Specimen: CD4+ or CD8+ T cells sorted from blood, collected in a trial of the OX40 agonist ivuxolimab. The chain couples TRBV18 to TRBJ2-3; D is undetermined. The TCR comes from an adult with an advanced solid tumor such as melanoma, head and neck, liver or kidney cancer. The DNA for the CDR3 is TGTGCCAGCTCACCAATCGCAGATACGCAGTATTTT. It encodes CASSPIADTQYF.